The entry that follows covers one T cell receptor beta chain sequence. TCRdb keeps only in-frame clones here, not all; method: immunoSEQ multiplex PCR. The table lists fewer than 400,000 clones, over 60% of them singletons, with roughly 6% in the top ten. These data originate in a study of cytotoxic CD8 clonotypes in ibrutinib-treated CLL. The starting material was PBMCs, obtained after 36 months of ibrutinib treatment. This sequence was found in a human donor with chronic lymphocytic leukemia.

The CDR3 nucleotides are TGCGCCAGCAGCTTACGTACGGACTATGGCTACACCTTC. Translating it yields CASSLRTDYGYTF. The chain couples TRBV5-1 to TRBJ1-2, with D uncertain. The CDR3 covers 13 residues. From germline, CDR1 is SGHRS and CDR2 YFSETQ. V was pared by 2 bases and J by 3 bases, with 8 bases between. Looking up the rest from reference TRBV5-1 and TRBJ1-2 gives the full variable domain: KAGVTQTPRYLIKTRGQQVTLSCSPISGHRSVSWYQQTPGQGLQFLFEYFSETQRNKGNFPGRFSGRQFSNSRSEMNVSTLELGDSALYLCASSLRTDYGYTFGSGTRLTVV.